The 6 T cell receptor beta chains in this list originate from one sample, sequenced in a study of beta chain features in type 1 diabetes. Study-wide results and limits: Within each of all four CD4+ subsets, Type 1 diabetes patients had TCRB CDR3s that were moderately but significantly shorter.

Expressed TCRB transcripts got sequenced, as all isolated RNA was reverse transcribed. Profiled with immunoSEQ multiplex PCR; TCRdb holds only in-frame clones, not every one. The repertoire holds a few hundred thousand clones, roughly 14% seen once, with 0.019% in the top ten. These receptors have no known antigen. The sample taken for sequencing was naive CD4+ T cells from blood. The receptors originated from a man aged 25-40 years with type 1 diabetes.

This clone was counted only a few times. The CDR3 is CASSQDQAGSSTDTQYF. CDR3 in DNA: TGCGCCAGCAGCCAAGATCAGGCGGGATCTAGCACAGATACGCAGTATTTT. V usage is TRBV4-1 and J usage is TRBJ2-3; possibly TRBD2 for D (6 bases). V shed 0 bases and J shed 0 bases, with 13 bases lying between them. The CDR3 is made up of 17 amino acids. CDR1 is MGHRA and CDR2 is YSYEKL in the germline V gene.

CDR3 nucleotide sequence: TGCAGCGGCACAGGGGTCCTGGGGGGGACCCAGTACTTC. Amino acids: CSGTGVLGGTQYF. This chain joins TRBV29-1 and TRBJ2-5, with a tentative D call TRBD1 (7 bases). The CDR3 spans 13 residues. V was shortened by 7 bases and J by 7 bases, with 19 bases between the two germline ends. Germline loops: CDR1 SQVTM, CDR2 ANQGSEA.

This chain connects TRBV11-2 to TRBJ2-2, with TRBD1 identical over 10 bases. V shed 4 bases and J 4 bases; nucleotides not matched to a gene: 3. The V gene's germline CDR1 is SGHAT and CDR2 FQNNGV. This CDR3 is built from 15 residues. The CDR3: CASSSGTGVTGELFF. The CDR3 bases are TGTGCCAGCAGCTCCGGGACAGGGGTCACCGGGGAGCTGTTTTTT.

This rearrangement joins TRBV7-9 to TRBJ1-1, with no clear D. Germline values: CDR1 SEHNR, CDR2 FQNEAQ (reference sequence). CDR3 length: 12 amino acids. V was shortened by 3 bases and J by 4 bases, with 6 bases between the two germline ends. Written as DNA, the CDR3 is TGTGCCAGCAGCTTCGAGATCACTGAAGCTTTCTTT. Protein product: CASSFEITEAFF. Full variable domain (outside the CDR3, taken from reference TRBV7-9 and TRBJ1-1): DTGVSQNPRHKITKRGQNVTFRCDPISEHNRLYWYRQTLGQGPEFLTYFQNEAQLEKSRLLSDRFSAERPKGSFSTLEIQRTEQGDSAMYLCASSFEITEAFFGQGTRLTVV.

The chain carries TRBV7-9 and TRBJ2-7, with a tentative D call TRBD1 (5 bases). V dropped 7 bases and J dropped 4 bases, with 8 bases sitting between them. Germline V gene lookup returns CDR1 SEHNR and CDR2 FQNEAQ (reference sequence). This CDR3 has 11 amino acids. CDR3 nucleotides: TGTGCCAGCACCGACAGTTACGAGCAGTACTTC. Its translation is CASTDSYEQYF.

In nucleotides, the CDR3 is TGTGCCAGCAGCCAAGATACATTGCGCTACACCTTC. Its translation is CASSQDTLRYTF. V is TRBV14 and J is TRBJ1-2; D gene unclear. Deletions cut 0 bases from V and 9 bases from J, with 8 bases between. Germline-derived CDR1 and CDR2 are SGHDN and FVKESK. CDR3 length: 12 amino acids. The full variable domain, rest sourced from reference TRBV14 and TRBJ1-2, is EAGVTQFPSHSVIEKGQTVTLRCDPISGHDNLYWYRRVMGKEIKFLLHFVKESKQDESGMPNNRFLAERTGGTYSTLKVQPAELEDSGVYFCASSQDTLRYTFGSGTRLTVV.